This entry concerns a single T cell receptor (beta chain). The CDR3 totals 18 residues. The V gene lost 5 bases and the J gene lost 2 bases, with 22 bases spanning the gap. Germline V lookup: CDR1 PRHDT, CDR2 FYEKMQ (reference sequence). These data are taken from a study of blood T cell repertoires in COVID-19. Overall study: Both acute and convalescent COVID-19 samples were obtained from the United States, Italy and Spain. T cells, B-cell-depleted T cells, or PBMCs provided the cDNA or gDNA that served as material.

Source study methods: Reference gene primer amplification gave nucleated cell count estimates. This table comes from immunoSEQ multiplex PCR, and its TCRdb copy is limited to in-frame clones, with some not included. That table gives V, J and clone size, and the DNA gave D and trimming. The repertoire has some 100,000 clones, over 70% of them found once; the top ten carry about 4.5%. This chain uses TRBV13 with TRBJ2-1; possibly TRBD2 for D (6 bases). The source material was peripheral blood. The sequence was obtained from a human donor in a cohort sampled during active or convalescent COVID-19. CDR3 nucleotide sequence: TGTGCCAGCAGCCCGACCGGACTAAGCGGGTTGGCCTACAATGAGCAGTTCTTC. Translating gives CASSPTGLSGLAYNEQFF. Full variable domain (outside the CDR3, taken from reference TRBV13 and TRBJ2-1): AAGVIQSPRHLIKEKRETATLKCYPIPRHDTVYWYQQGPGQDPQFLISFYEKMQSDKGSIPDRFSAQQFSDYHSELNMSSLELGDSALYFCASSPTGLSGLAYNEQFFGPGTRLTVL.